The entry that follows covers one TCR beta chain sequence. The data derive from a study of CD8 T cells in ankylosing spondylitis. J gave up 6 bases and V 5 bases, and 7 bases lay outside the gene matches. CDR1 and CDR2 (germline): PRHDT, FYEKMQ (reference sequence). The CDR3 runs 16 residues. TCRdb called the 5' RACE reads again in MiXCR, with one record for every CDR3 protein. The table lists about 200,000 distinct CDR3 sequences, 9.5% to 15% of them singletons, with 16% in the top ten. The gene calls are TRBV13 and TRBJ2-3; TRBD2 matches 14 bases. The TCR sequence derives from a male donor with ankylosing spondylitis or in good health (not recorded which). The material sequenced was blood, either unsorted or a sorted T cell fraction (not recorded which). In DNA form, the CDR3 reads TGTGCCAGCAGCGTAACGGGACTAGCGGGGGCGGATACGCAGTATTTT. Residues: CASSVTGLAGADTQYF.